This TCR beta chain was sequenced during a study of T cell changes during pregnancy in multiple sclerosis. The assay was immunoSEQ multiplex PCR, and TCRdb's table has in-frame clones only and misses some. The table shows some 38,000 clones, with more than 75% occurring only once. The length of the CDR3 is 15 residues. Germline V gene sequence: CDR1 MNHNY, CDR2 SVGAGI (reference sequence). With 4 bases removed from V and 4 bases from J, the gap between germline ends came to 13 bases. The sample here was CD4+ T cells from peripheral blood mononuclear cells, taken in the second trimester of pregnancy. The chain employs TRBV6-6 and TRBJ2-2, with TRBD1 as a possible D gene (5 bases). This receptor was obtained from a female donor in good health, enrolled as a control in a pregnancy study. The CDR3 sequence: CASSSWTPSTGELFF. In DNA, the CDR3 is TGTGCCAGCAGTTCCTGGACACCATCCACCGGGGAGCTGTTTTTT.